This entry lists 3 T cell receptor beta chains sequenced from one sample in a study of blood T cell repertoires in COVID-19. TCRdb keeps only in-frame clones here, not all; method: immunoSEQ multiplex PCR. The sample lists about 120,000 clones, 70% to 90% occurring once. The specimen was peripheral blood. The receptors stem from a man between 40 and 49 years old with acute or convalescent COVID-19.

The CDR3 protein is CASSMKGLNSPLHF. CDR3 nucleotide sequence: TGTGCCAGTAGTATGAAGGGGTTAAATTCACCCCTCCACTTT. The gene calls are TRBV19 and TRBJ1-6; weak D call: TRBD1 (5 bases). Trimming removed 3 bases from V and 7 bases from J, with 10 bases in between. The CDR3 has 14 residues. Germline V CDR1 and CDR2: LNHDA, SQIVND (reference sequence).

The rearrangement joins TRBV6-5 to TRBJ1-2, with 11 bases fitting TRBD1. CDR3 size: 15 residues. Per the germline V gene, CDR1 is MNHEY and CDR2 is SVGAGI. The J segment lost 8 bases and the V segment lost 1 base, leaving 6 bases of the junction unmatched. In DNA form, the CDR3 reads TGTGCCAGCAGTTACTGGACAGGGGGCGACTGGGGCTACACCTTC. This encodes CASSYWTGGDWGYTF.

This clone came up a few times. The V call is TRBV6-4, the J call TRBJ2-3; 12 bases line up with TRBD2. CDR3 length equals 15 residues. Trimming cost V 6 bases and J 1 base; bases outside gene matches: 2. Germline lookup yields CDR1 MRHNA and CDR2 SNTAGT. CDR3 coding DNA: TGTGCCAGCAGCCGACTAGCGGGGGGCACAGATACGCAGTATTTT. Translated, it gives CASSRLAGGTDTQYF.